This is a list of T cell receptor beta chains from one sample in a study of post-analysis software for immune sequencing data. TCRdb independently ran MiXCR on the PCR reads; one entry per CDR3 protein. The sample contains about 810,000 distinct CDR3 sequences, approximately 53% of which appear only once. The sample consisted of blood. These receptors came from a girl aged 5-17 years with multiple sclerosis. Both conserved end residues are part of each CDR3. The D gene is left open where the match is weak. Part of the rows lack a size; the others show once, few, many or a class for expanded clones.

NA	TRBV9	NA	TRBJ2-1	CASSASGSYNEQFF	TGTGCCAGCAGCGCTAGTGGGAGCTACAATGAGCAGTTCTTC
NA	TRBV20-1	NA	TRBJ2-7	CSAHLPGVYEQYF	TGCAGTGCGCACCTCCCAGGCGTATACGAGCAGTACTTC
NA	TRBV6-5	few	TRBJ1-1	CASSYSGGRIHTEAFF	TGTGCCAGCAGTTACTCCGGGGGTCGCATCCACACTGAAGCTTTCTTT
NA	TRBV14	NA	TRBJ1-2	CASNQNRGRSLSGGYTF	TGTGCCAGCAACCAAAATCGAGGCCGGAGTCTATCTGGTGGCTACACCTTC
NA	TRBV29-1	few	TRBJ1-2	CSVEDLGQQIRVNYGYTF	TGCAGCGTTGAAGATCTAGGACAGCAGATCCGTGTTAACTATGGCTACACCTTC
NA	TRBV7-9	few	TRBJ2-3	CASSRPPVQDTQYF	TGTGCCAGCAGCCGCCCTCCGGTGCAAGATACGCAGTATTTT
NA	TRBV29-1	NA	TRBJ2-5	CSVGGEAGEYRYF	TGCAGCGTTGGGGGTGAGGCAGGGGAGTATCGGTACTTC
TRBD1	TRBV30	NA	TRBJ2-7	CACGDRGGYYEQYF	TGTGCCTGTGGGGACAGGGGAGGGTACTACGAGCAGTACTTC
TRBD2	TRBV20-1	NA	TRBJ2-3	CSARFRTSGGYVTDTQYF	TGCAGTGCTAGATTCCGGACTAGCGGGGGCTACGTCACAGATACGCAGTATTTT
NA	TRBV29-1	few	TRBJ2-5	CSVAEGMETQYF	TGCAGCGTTGCGGAGGGGATGGAGACCCAGTACTTC
TRBD1	TRBV5-1	NA	TRBJ2-7	CASRGQASSYEQYF	TGCGCCAGCAGGGGACAGGCGAGCTCCTACGAGCAGTACTTC